What follows are 30 T cell receptor beta chains derived from one specimen sequenced in a study of blood T cell repertoires in COVID-19. The protocol was immunoSEQ multiplex PCR, while the TCRdb copy is restricted to in-frame clones and leaves out a portion. The sample gives some 100,000 clones, roughly 92% of which show up once; 5.7% is in the top ten. The sequenced sample was peripheral blood. These receptors originate from a man in his sixties or seventies with acute or convalescent COVID-19.

V and J are TRBV3-1 (or the pseudogene TRBV3-2) and TRBJ1-4, with 7 bases identical to TRBD1. V lost 1 base to trimming and J lost 9 bases; unmatched junction nucleotides: 11. Germline V lookup: CDR1 LGHDT, CDR2 YNNKEL (reference sequence). CDR3 length: 16 amino acids. CDR3 in amino acids: CASSQVYRGRNQKLFF. CDR3 DNA sequence: TGTGCCAGCAGCCAAGTCTACAGGGGACGGAATCAAAAACTGTTTTTT.

This sequence joins TRBV7-8 and TRBJ2-7; D unclear. V shed 5 bases and J shed 3 bases, with 11 bases lying between them. From germline, CDR1 is SGHVS and CDR2 FQNEAQ. This CDR3 contains 13 residues. The CDR3, as DNA: TGTGCCAGCAGCCCGTACCCTAGCTACGAGCAGTACTTC. Translated: CASSPYPSYEQYF.

This chain joins TRBV2 and TRBJ2-5; TRBD2 matches 11 bases. Trimming cost V 1 base and J 5 bases; bases outside gene matches: 6. The length of the CDR3 is 16 residues. Germline-derived CDR1 and CDR2 are SNHLY and FYNNEI. CDR3 in amino acids: CASSEGLAGGWETQYF. The CDR3 nucleotides read TGTGCCAGCAGTGAAGGCCTAGCGGGGGGATGGGAGACCCAGTACTTC.

The chain has TRBV5-1 and TRBJ1-5; D possibly corresponds to TRBD1 (5 bases). Germline CDR1 and CDR2: SGHRS and YFSETQ. The CDR3 is made up of 15 amino acids. The V and J ends lost 3 bases and 0 bases respectively, with 10 bases between them. This CDR3 reads CASSWGGDSNQPQHF. CDR3 coding DNA: TGCGCCAGCAGCTGGGGGGGGGATAGCAATCAGCCCCAGCATTTT.

J is TRBJ1-2 and V is TRBV29-1; 10 bases match TRBD1. CDR1 and CDR2 from the germline V gene are SQVTM and ANQGSEA. The CDR3 runs to 14 residues. With V trimmed by 4 bases and J by 0 bases, 2 bases remained unmatched. This CDR3 reads CSVGDRGSNYGYTF. DNA of the CDR3: TGCAGCGTTGGGGACAGGGGTTCTAACTATGGCTACACCTTC.

The chain recombines TRBV7-9 with TRBJ1-2; a possible D gene is TRBD1 (5 bases). V lost 3 bases to trimming and J lost 1 base, with 9 bases between them. Germline V gene lookup returns CDR1 SEHNR and CDR2 FQNEAQ (reference sequence). CDR3 length equals 14 residues. The CDR3 region is CASSLDTFNYGYTF. The CDR3 DNA is TGTGCCAGCAGCTTGGACACTTTTAACTATGGCTACACCTTC.

The rearrangement uses TRBV3-1 (or the pseudogene TRBV3-2) and TRBJ1-1, with D hard to call. V was trimmed by 5 bases and J by 6 bases, leaving 22 bases between them. There are 16 residues in the CDR3. The V gene's germline CDR1 is LGHDT and CDR2 YNNKEL (reference sequence). Here the CDR3 DNA reads TGTGCCAGCAGCGCAGGAAACAGCCGACTGAGGGCTGAAGCTTTCTTT. Protein sequence: CASSAGNSRLRAEAFF.

The chain joins TRBV7-3 to TRBJ2-3; 7 bases are a match to TRBD1. Germline loops: CDR1 SGHTA, CDR2 FQGTGA. After removal of 5 bases from V and 5 bases from J, the junction contained 10 bases not matched to a gene. The CDR3 loop spans 15 amino acids. DNA of the CDR3: TGTGCCAGCAGCCGTACCGGGACAGTTTTAGATACGCAGTATTTT. Its translation is CASSRTGTVLDTQYF. Based on the CDR3 plus reference TRBV7-3 and TRBJ2-3, the full variable domain is GAGVSQTPSNKVTEKGKYVELRCDPISGHTALYWYRQSLGQGPEFLIYFQGTGAADDSGLPNDRFFAVRPEGSVSTLKIQRTERGDSAVYLCASSRTGTVLDTQYFGPGTRLTVL.

The V call is TRBV5-1, the J call TRBJ2-5, with D unclear. V was trimmed by 2 bases and J by 0 bases, leaving 5 bases between them. This CDR3 region has 13 residues. Germline loops: CDR1 SGHRS, CDR2 YFSETQ. CDR3 protein: CASSFNYQETQYF. The CDR3 DNA follows: TGCGCCAGCAGCTTTAACTACCAAGAGACCCAGTACTTC.

The genes are TRBV6-5 and TRBJ1-3, with D possibly being TRBD1 (6 bases). Trimming removed 8 bases from V and 0 bases from J, with 8 bases in between. Per the germline V gene, CDR1 is MNHEY and CDR2 is SVGAGI. The CDR3 length is 13 residues. DNA of the CDR3: TGTGCCAGCGGACAGATCTCTGGAAACACCATATATTTT. Translating it yields CASGQISGNTIYF.

The V gene is TRBV9, the J gene TRBJ2-1; 7 bases align to TRBD1. The V gene's germline CDR1 is SGDLS and CDR2 YYNGEE. CDR3 length: 16 amino acids. V shed 3 bases, J shed 4 bases, and the junction held 10 bases outside the gene matches. This CDR3 reads CASSGGRDSLYNEQFF. Written as DNA, the CDR3 is TGTGCCAGCAGCGGGGGTCGGGACAGCCTTTACAATGAGCAGTTCTTC.

The CDR3 nucleotides read TGTGCCACCAGTGATTTGTGGGGCAACACCTTC. Protein product: CATSDLWGNTF. This chain connects TRBV24-1 to TRBJ1-2; TRBD1 might be the D (5 bases). Germline V lookup: CDR1 KGHDR, CDR2 SFDVKD. Trimming pared 0 bases from V and 12 bases from J, leaving 7 bases between. CDR3 length equals 11 residues.

The chain has TRBV5-1 and TRBJ1-1; D not resolved. This CDR3 is built from 12 residues. Germline lookup yields CDR1 SGHRS and CDR2 YFSETQ. Trimming took off 6 bases at V and 1 base at J, with 7 bases between the two ends. The CDR3, as DNA: TGCGCCAGCACGGAGGAGAACACTGAAGCTTTCTTT. The encoded protein is CASTEENTEAFF.

This chain uses TRBV12-3 or TRBV12-4 with TRBJ1-1; weak D call: TRBD1 (6 bases). The ends were cut back, 7 bases at V and 1 base at J, with 10 bases in the middle. This CDR3 has 13 amino acids. In DNA form, the CDR3 reads TGTGCCAGCAACGAACAGGGGAACACTGAAGCTTTCTTT. The encoded protein is CASNEQGNTEAFF.

This rearrangement joins TRBV5-4 to TRBJ2-2, with TRBD2 matching over 7 bases. This CDR3 is 16 amino acids long. V dropped 4 bases and J dropped 0; count of bases not matched to a gene: 6. Germline loops: CDR1 SGHNT, CDR2 YYREEE (reference sequence). This chain's CDR3 is CASSPPGRTNTGELFF. The CDR3 DNA sequence: TGTGCCAGCAGCCCCCCCGGGAGGACGAACACCGGGGAGCTGTTTTTT. Based on the CDR3 plus reference TRBV5-4 and TRBJ2-2, the full variable domain is ETGVTQSPTHLIKTRGQQVTLRCSSQSGHNTVSWYQQALGQGPQFIFQYYREEENGRGNFPPRFSGLQFPNYSSELNVNALELDDSALYLCASSPPGRTNTGELFFGEGSRLTVL.

This clone was detected only a few times. CDR3 in DNA: TGTGCCAGCAGTCATCCTAGCGGGGACGAGCAGTACTTC. Translated: CASSHPSGDEQYF. The gene calls are TRBV6-6 and TRBJ2-7; 9 nucleotides line up with TRBD2. Trimming removed 5 bases from V and 5 bases from J; junction bases left unmatched: 4. The CDR3 covers 13 residues. From germline, CDR1 is MNHNY and CDR2 SVGAGI (reference sequence).

This clone was detected a few times. V is TRBV5-4 and J is TRBJ2-7; 10 nucleotides align to TRBD2. This CDR3 has 16 residues. Unmatched junction bases numbered 13, after V lost 6 bases and J lost 4 bases. Germline assignment: CDR1 SGHNT and CDR2 YYREEE (reference sequence). CDR3 coding DNA: TGTGCCAGCACCCCGGGTACGGCTAGCGGGAGTTACGAGCAGTACTTC. The encoded protein is CASTPGTASGSYEQYF.

The rearrangement joins TRBV24-1 to TRBJ2-1; D is perhaps TRBD2 (6 bases). The CDR3 is made up of 15 amino acids. Per the germline V gene, CDR1 is KGHDR and CDR2 is SFDVKD. Trimming took off 4 bases at V and 7 bases at J, with 16 bases between the two ends. The CDR3 here is CATSDPTRLGNEQFF. The CDR3 coding sequence is TGTGCCACCAGTGACCCGACTAGGCTGGGGAATGAGCAGTTCTTC.

This clone was seen just once. The chain joins TRBV5-1 to TRBJ2-7, with 7 bases matching TRBD1. The CDR3 is made up of 13 amino acids. The germline gives CDR1 SGHRS, CDR2 YFSETQ. V was clipped by 4 bases and J by 1 base; unmatched bases: 2. DNA of the CDR3: TGCGCCAGCAGCCCGACAGGGTCCTACGAGCAGTACTTC. Translation: CASSPTGSYEQYF.

This chain uses TRBV5-5 with TRBJ2-1, with D perhaps TRBD2 (5 bases). Trimming removed 4 bases at V and 0 bases at J, with 17 bases between. This CDR3 region has 17 residues. Germline CDR1 and CDR2: SGHKS and YYEKEE (reference sequence). The CDR3 DNA sequence: TGTGCCAGCAGCCCCACCGTGGACGGAGGCTCCTACAATGAGCAGTTCTTC. It specifies CASSPTVDGGSYNEQFF.

The chain joins TRBV18 to TRBJ1-4; TRBD1 might be the D (5 bases). V lost 2 bases to trimming and J lost 3 bases, with 10 bases between them. CDR1 is KGHSH, CDR2 LQKENI, per germline. CDR3 length equals 15 residues. CDR3: CASSPWEGPNEKLFF. CDR3 in DNA: TGTGCCAGCTCACCATGGGAGGGACCTAATGAAAAACTGTTTTTT.

The chain carries TRBV4-3 and TRBJ2-1; D remains unclear. Germline-derived CDR1 and CDR2 are LGHNA and YSLEER. This CDR3 spans 15 amino acids. V was shortened by 4 bases and J by 8 bases, with 18 bases between the two germline ends. The CDR3 nucleotides are TGCGCCAGCAGCCCCATAGCCCGACTTGACGATGAGCAGTTCTTC. Translated, it gives CASSPIARLDDEQFF.

V and J are TRBV2 and TRBJ1-5, with unresolved D. Trimming removed 7 bases from V and 6 bases from J, with 13 bases in between. There are 13 residues in the CDR3. The germline CDR1 and CDR2 sequences are SNHLY and FYNNEI. The CDR3 spells CASIFAEGQPQHF. The CDR3 DNA follows: TGTGCCAGCATTTTCGCCGAGGGTCAGCCCCAGCATTTT.

In its sample, this clone was seen a few times. The chain employs TRBV5-1 and TRBJ1-4; D remains unclear. This CDR3 is 16 amino acids long. V lost 0 bases and J 7 bases, leaving 16 bases between the germline ends. The germline CDR1 and CDR2 sequences are SGHRS and YFSETQ. CDR3: CASSLGAAGSSEKLFF. Written as DNA, the CDR3 is TGCGCCAGCAGCTTGGGGGCAGCTGGGTCAAGTGAAAAACTGTTTTTT. The full variable domain, rest sourced from reference TRBV5-1 and TRBJ1-4, is KAGVTQTPRYLIKTRGQQVTLSCSPISGHRSVSWYQQTPGQGLQFLFEYFSETQRNKGNFPGRFSGRQFSNSRSEMNVSTLELGDSALYLCASSLGAAGSSEKLFFGSGTQLSVL.

This clone was detected once. This sequence joins TRBV19 and TRBJ1-5; 7 nucleotides match TRBD1. Germline V gene data show CDR1 as LNHDA and CDR2 as SQIVND (reference sequence). J was trimmed by 6 bases and V by 7 bases; bases with no gene match: 3. This CDR3 has 12 residues. The CDR3 sequence: CASKTGVQPQHF. The CDR3 DNA is TGTGCCAGTAAAACAGGGGTTCAGCCCCAGCATTTT.

This chain uses TRBV6-6 with TRBJ2-7; 8 bases map to TRBD2. The CDR3 sequence is 14 residues long. The trim removed 0 bases at V and 7 bases at J, leaving 5 bases unmatched. Germline CDR1 is MNHNY and CDR2 is SVGAGI (reference sequence). CDR3 sequence (DNA): TGTGCCAGCAGTTACTCCAGCGGGAGAAGGGAGCAGTACTTC. Its protein product is CASSYSSGRREQYF.

The chain carries TRBV5-8 and TRBJ1-1; 9 bases fit TRBD1. After removal of 3 bases from V and 5 bases from J, the junction contained 5 bases not matched to a gene. The CDR3 covers 14 residues. Germline V gene lookup returns CDR1 SGHTS and CDR2 YDEGEE. This CDR3 is CASSSGQGKTEAFF. The CDR3 DNA reads TGTGCCAGCAGCTCGGGACAGGGAAAAACTGAAGCTTTCTTT.

This sequence joins TRBV4-2 and TRBJ2-3, with a weak D call TRBD2 (6 bases). V dropped 3 bases and J dropped 2 bases, with 15 bases sitting between them. Looked up from germline, CDR1 is LGHNA and CDR2 is YNFKEQ. There are 16 residues in the CDR3. CDR3 residues: CASSHPGGGITDTQYF. CDR3 in DNA: TGTGCCAGCAGCCACCCCGGTGGGGGGATCACAGATACGCAGTATTTT.

This sequence joins TRBV11-2 and TRBJ2-7; 8 bases line up with TRBD1. The CDR3 runs 16 residues. CDR1 is SGHAT and CDR2 is FQNNGV in the germline V gene. J lost 3 bases, V lost 5 bases, and 12 bases had no gene match. The CDR3 DNA follows: TGTGCCAGCAGCCCTACCCCGACAGGGGATTTCTACGAGCAGTACTTC. It encodes CASSPTPTGDFYEQYF.

This clone is a singleton in its sample. The chain is built from TRBV19 and TRBJ2-5, with 9 bases lining up with TRBD1. The CDR3 runs 15 residues. The junction had 10 bases not matched to a gene; V was cut back by 4 bases and J by 7 bases. The germline gives CDR1 LNHDA, CDR2 SQIVND (reference sequence). The CDR3, as DNA: TGTGCCAGTAGTACTTCTCGGGACAGGGTGGGGACCCAGTACTTC. Translated, it gives CASSTSRDRVGTQYF.